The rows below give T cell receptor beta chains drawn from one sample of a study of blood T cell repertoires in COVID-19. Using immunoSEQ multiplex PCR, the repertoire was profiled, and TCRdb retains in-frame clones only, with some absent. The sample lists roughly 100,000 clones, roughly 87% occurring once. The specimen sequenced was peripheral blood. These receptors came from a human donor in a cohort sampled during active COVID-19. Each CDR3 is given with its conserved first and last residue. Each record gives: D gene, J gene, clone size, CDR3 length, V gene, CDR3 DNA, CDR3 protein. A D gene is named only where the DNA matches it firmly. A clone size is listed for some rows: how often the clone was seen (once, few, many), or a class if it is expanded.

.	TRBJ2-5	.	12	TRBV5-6	TGTGCCAGCAGCCGCGAATTGGGCGCCCAGTACTTC	CASSRELGAQYF
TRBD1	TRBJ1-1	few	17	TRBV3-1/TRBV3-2	TGTGCCAGCAGCCCCAATCCGGGACAGGTGATGAACACTGAAGCTTTCTTT	CASSPNPGQVMNTEAFF
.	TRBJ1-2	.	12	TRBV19	TGTGCCAGTAGCGACAGTAGCTATGGCTACACCTTC	CASSDSSYGYTF
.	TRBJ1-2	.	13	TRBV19	TGTGCCAGTAGTATGGGGAGTTCCTATGGCTACACCTTC	CASSMGSSYGYTF
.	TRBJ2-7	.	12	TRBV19	TGTGCCAGTAGTCTAAGCAGCGGCGAGCAGTACTTC	CASSLSSGEQYF
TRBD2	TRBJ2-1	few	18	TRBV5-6	TGTGCCAGCAGCAAAGCTTTTGCGGGGGTTTCTTCGGACAATGAGCAGTTCTTC	CASSKAFAGVSSDNEQFF
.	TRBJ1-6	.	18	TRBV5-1	TGCGCCAGCAGCCCAGGTGGGGTGGGGGCAGCCTATAATTCACCCCTCCACTTT	CASSPGGVGAAYNSPLHF
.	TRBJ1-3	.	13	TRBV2	TGTGCCAGCAGTGAGACTCGAGGAAACACCATATATTTT	CASSETRGNTIYF
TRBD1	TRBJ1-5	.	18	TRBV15	TGTGCCACCAGCAGAGCGTCCGGGACAGGGGTCGGCAATCAGCCCCAGCATTTT	CATSRASGTGVGNQPQHF
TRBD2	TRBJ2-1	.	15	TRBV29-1	TGCAGCGTTGGGGGGTGGCGGGAGGCTTCAATTGAGCAGTTCTTC	CSVGGWREASIEQFF
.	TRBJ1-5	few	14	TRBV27	TGTGCCAGCAGTTTAAGCAGGGGCAATCAGCCCCAGCATTTT	CASSLSRGNQPQHF
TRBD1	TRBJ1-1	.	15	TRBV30	TGTGCCTGGAGTGTCTTGGACAGGGAGAACACTGAAGCTTTCTTT	CAWSVLDRENTEAFF
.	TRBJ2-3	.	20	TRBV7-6	TGTGCCAGCAGCTTACTGTCAGGGGGCACTGGCGGGGGTAACGCAGATACGCAGTATTTT	CASSLLSGGTGGGNADTQYF
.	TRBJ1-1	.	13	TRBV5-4	TGTGCCAGCAGCTTGGACCGGGACACTGAAGCTTTCTTT	CASSLDRDTEAFF
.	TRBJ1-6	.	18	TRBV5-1	TGCGCCAGCAGCTTGAAGATAACAGGGCCTGGTTATAATTCACCCCTCCACTTT	CASSLKITGPGYNSPLHF
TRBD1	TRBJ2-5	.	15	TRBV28	TGTGCCAGCAACTACGGGACAGGGATCCAAGAGACCCAGTACTTC	CASNYGTGIQETQYF